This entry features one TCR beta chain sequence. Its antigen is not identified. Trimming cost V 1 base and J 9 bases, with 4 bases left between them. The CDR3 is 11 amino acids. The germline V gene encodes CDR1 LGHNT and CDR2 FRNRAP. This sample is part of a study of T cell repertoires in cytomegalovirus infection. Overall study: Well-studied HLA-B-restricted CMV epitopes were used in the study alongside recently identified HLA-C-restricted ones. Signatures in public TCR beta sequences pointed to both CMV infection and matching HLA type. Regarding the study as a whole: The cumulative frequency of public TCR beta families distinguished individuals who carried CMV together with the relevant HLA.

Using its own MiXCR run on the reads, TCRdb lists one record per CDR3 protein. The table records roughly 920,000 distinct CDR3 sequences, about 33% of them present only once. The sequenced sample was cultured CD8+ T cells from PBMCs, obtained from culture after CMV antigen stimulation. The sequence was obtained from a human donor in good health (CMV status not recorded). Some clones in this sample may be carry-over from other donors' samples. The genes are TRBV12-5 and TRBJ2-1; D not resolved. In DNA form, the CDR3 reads TGTGCTAGTGGTTTGGCGACTGAGCAGTTCTTC. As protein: CASGLATEQFF.